This TCR beta chain was found in a study of T cells in Graves' hyperthyroidism and ophthalmopathy. The source material, RNA transcripts, was used to amplify TCR beta CDR3 regions. An initial round of RT-PCR targeting the TCR CDR3 relied on the HTBI primer set. One entry per CDR3 protein, called by TCRdb with MiXCR from the multiplex PCR reads. The sample records about 340,000 distinct CDR3 sequences, roughly 20% being singletons. This sample holds PBMCs from approximately 9 ml fresh peripheral blood. Specimen: blood. The sequence was collected from a woman aged 50 to 65 with Graves' hyperthyroidism.

The CDR3 sequence: CASRGSAAAIQYF. CDR3 bases: TGTGCCAGTAGAGGGTCGGCGGCCGCCATTCAGTACTTC. The V and J genes are TRBV19 and TRBJ2-4; D remains unclear. In germline, CDR1 is LNHDA, CDR2 SQIVND (reference sequence). This CDR3 has 13 amino acids. The V and J ends lost 6 bases and 9 bases respectively, with 15 bases between them.